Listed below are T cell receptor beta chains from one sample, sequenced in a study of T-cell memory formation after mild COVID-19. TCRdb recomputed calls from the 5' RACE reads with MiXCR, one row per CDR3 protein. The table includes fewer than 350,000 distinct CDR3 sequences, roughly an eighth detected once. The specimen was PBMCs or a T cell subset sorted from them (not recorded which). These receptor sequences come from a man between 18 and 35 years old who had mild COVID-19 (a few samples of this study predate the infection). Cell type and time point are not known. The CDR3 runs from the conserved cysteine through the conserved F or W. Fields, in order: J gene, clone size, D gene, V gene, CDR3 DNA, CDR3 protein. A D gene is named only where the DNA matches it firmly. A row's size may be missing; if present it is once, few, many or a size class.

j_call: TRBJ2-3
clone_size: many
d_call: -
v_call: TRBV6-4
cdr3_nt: TGTGCCAGCAGTGAAGAGGGATCTAGCACAGATACGCAGTATTTT
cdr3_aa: CASSEEGSSTDTQYF

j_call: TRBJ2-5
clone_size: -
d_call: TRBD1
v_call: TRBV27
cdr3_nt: TGTGCCAGCAGACCTACAGGGGATTTTCGGGAGACCCAGTACTTC
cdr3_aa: CASRPTGDFRETQYF

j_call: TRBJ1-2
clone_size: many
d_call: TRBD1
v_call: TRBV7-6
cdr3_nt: TGTGCCAGCAGCCTACTTGCGGGACAGGGGGTTTACACCTTC
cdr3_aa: CASSLLAGQGVYTF

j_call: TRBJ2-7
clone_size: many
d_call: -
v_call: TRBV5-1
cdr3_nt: TGCGCCAGCAGCGCCGACAGCTACGAGCAGTACTTC
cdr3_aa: CASSADSYEQYF

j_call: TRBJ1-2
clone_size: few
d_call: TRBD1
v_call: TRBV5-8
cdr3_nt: TGTGCCAGCAGCTGGGGGGACAGGCCAAACTATGGCTACACCTTC
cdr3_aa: CASSWGDRPNYGYTF

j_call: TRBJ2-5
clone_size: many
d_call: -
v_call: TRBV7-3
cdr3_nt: TGTGCCAGCAGCCGTACCGCAGGGGCAGAGACCCAGTACTTC
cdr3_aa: CASSRTAGAETQYF

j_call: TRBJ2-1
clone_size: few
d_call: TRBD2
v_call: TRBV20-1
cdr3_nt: TGCAGTGCTAGTGGACTAGCGGGGGGCACCTCCTACAATGAGCAGTTCTTC
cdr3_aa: CSASGLAGGTSYNEQFF

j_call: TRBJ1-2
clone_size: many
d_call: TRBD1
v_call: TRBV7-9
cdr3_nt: TGTGCCAGCAGCTTAGCGGACAGGGGTAGTGGCTACACCTTC
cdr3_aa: CASSLADRGSGYTF

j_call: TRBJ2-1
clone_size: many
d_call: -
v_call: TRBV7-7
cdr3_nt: TGTGCCAGCAGTTTAAATCTAGGGGATGAGCAGTTCTTC
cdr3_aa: CASSLNLGDEQFF

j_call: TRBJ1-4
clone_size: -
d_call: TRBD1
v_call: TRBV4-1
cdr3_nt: TGCGCCAGCAGCCAAGGACAGGGTGTGGCTGAAAAACTGTTTTTT
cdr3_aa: CASSQGQGVAEKLFF

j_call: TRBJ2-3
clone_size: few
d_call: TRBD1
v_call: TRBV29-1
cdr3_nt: TGCAGCGTTGTAATTAGGTGGGACAGGGGGCCAGATACGCAGTATTTT
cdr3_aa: CSVVIRWDRGPDTQYF

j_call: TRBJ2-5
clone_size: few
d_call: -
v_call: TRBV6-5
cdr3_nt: TGTGCCAGCAGTTACCCCGGGGAAGGGGAGACCCAGTACTTC
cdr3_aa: CASSYPGEGETQYF

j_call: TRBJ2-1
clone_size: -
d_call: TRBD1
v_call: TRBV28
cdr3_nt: TGTGCCAGCAGTCCGCTCGACAGGGCGGCCAATGAGCAGTTCTTC
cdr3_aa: CASSPLDRAANEQFF

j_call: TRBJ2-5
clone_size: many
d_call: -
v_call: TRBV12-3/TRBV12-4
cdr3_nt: TGTGCCAGCAGGCTAGGCGGGGAGACCCAGTACTTC
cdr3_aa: CASRLGGETQYF

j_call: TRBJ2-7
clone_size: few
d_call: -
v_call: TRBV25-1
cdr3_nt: TGTGCCAGCAGTGGGGCGAGGGAGCAGTACTTC
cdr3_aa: CASSGAREQYF

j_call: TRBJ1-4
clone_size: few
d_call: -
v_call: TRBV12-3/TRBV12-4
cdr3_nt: TGTGCCAGCAGTTTAGGCTGGATTGAAAAACTGTTTTTT
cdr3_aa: CASSLGWIEKLFF

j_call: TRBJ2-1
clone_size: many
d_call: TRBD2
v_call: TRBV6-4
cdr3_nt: TGTGCCAGCAGTGACTCGGATAGCGGGGGTGGCGAGCAGTTCTTC
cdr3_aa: CASSDSDSGGGEQFF

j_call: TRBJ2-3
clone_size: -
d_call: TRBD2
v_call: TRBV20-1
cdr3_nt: TGCAGTGCTAGCTTGCGGGGGGGCGGAGATACGCAGTATTTT
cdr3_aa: CSASLRGGGDTQYF

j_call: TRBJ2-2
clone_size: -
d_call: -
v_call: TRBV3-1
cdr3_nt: TGTGCCAGCAGCCAAGCTAGAGCAGCCGGGGAGCTGTTTTTT
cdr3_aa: CASSQARAAGELFF

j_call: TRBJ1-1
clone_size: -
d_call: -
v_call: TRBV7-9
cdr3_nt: TGTGCCAGCAGCTTAATATGGCAGAGGACTGAAGCTTTCTTT
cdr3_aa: CASSLIWQRTEAFF

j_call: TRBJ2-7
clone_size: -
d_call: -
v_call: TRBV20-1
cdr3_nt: TGCAGTGCCGATCAAACCGGGACGGGCTACGAGCAGTACTTC
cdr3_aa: CSADQTGTGYEQYF

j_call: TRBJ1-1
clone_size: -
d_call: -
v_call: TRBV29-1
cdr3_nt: TGCAGCGTTAAGGTAGACTCGAACACTGAAGCTTTCTTT
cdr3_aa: CSVKVDSNTEAFF

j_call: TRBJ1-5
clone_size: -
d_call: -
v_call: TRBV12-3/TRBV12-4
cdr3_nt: TGTGCCAGCAGTTTATGGGGATCTCAGCCCCAGCATTTT
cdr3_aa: CASSLWGSQPQHF

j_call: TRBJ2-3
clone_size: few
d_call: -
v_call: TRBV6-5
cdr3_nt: TGTGCCAGCAGTAGAACCGGTCCCAGGGTGCCAGATACGCAGTATTTT
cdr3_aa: CASSRTGPRVPDTQYF

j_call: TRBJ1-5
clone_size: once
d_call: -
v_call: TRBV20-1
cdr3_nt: TGCAGTGCTAGAGACCGGGACAACCCCGGGAGCAATCAGCCCCAGCATTTT
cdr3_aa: CSARDRDNPGSNQPQHF

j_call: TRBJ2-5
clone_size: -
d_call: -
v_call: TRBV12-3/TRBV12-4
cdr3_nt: TGTGCCACCAGTTTCCAGTTCCAAGAGACCCAGTACTTC
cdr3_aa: CATSFQFQETQYF

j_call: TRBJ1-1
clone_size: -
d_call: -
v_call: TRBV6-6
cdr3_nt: TGTGCCAGCAGTTACCGGCCAGGGGATGCTTTCTTT
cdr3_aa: CASSYRPGDAFF

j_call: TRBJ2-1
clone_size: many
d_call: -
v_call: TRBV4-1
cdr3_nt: TGCGCCAGCAGCCATCCCGGAGGGAGCTCCTACAATGAGCAGTTCTTC
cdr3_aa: CASSHPGGSSYNEQFF

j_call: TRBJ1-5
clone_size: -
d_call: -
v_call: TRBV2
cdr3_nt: TGTGCCAGCAGTGAGGCCAGGGAGTATGGGCAGCCCCAGCATTTT
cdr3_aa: CASSEAREYGQPQHF

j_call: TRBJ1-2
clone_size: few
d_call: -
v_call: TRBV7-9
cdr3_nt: TGTGCCAGCAGCCCGGGGGGGACTAACTATGGCTACACCTTC
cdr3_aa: CASSPGGTNYGYTF

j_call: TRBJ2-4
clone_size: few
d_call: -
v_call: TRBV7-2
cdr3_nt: TGTGCCAGCAGCCCTTATGTCAAAAACATTCAGTACTTC
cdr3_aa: CASSPYVKNIQYF

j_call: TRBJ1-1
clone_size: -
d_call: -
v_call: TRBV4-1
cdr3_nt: TGCGCCAGCAGCCAAAATAGGAGGTCTGAAGCTTTCTTT
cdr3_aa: CASSQNRRSEAFF

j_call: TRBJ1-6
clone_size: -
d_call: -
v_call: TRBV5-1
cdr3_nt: TGCGCCAGCACCGAACGTGGGCAGGGAGATTCACCCCTCCACTTT
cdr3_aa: CASTERGQGDSPLHF

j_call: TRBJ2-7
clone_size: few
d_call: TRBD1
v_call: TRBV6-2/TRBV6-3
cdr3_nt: TGTGCCAGCAGTCCAGACAGGGCTCCCAATTCCTACGAGCAGTACTTC
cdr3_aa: CASSPDRAPNSYEQYF

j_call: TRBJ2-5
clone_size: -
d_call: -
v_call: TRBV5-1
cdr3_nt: TGCGCCAGCAGCTCCGGGCAGAAAGAGACCCAGTACTTC
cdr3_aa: CASSSGQKETQYF

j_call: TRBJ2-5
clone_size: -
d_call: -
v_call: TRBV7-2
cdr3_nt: TGTGCCAGCAGCGAGCGCACGGAGACCCAGTACTTC
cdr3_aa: CASSERTETQYF

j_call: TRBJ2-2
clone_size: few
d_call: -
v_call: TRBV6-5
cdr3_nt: TGTGCCAGCAGTTACTCGTTGAGGGCCACCGGGGAGCTGTTTTTT
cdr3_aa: CASSYSLRATGELFF

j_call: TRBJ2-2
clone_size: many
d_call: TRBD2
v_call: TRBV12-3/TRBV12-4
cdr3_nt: TGTGCCAGCAGTTTAAGACCGAGACTAGCGACCTTACTTCCGAACACCGGGGAGCTGTTTTTT
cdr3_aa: CASSLRPRLATLLPNTGELFF

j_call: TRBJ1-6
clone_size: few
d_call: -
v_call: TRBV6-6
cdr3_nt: TGTGCCAGCAGTCAGGACCTCTATAATTCACCCCTCCACTTT
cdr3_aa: CASSQDLYNSPLHF

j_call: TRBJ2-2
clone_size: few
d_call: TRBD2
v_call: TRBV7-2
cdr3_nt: TGTGCCAGCAGCTTAACTTTCCTCGGGGGAGGGTTCACCGGGGAGCTGTTTTTT
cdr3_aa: CASSLTFLGGGFTGELFF

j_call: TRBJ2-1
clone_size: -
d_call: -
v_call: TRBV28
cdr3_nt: TGTGCCAGCAGCGTTCTAGCGAATGAGCAGTTCTTC
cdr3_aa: CASSVLANEQFF

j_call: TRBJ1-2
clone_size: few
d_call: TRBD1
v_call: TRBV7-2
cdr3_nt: TGTGCCAGCAGCATTATTCGACAGGGGATCTATGGCTACACCTTC
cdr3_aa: CASSIIRQGIYGYTF

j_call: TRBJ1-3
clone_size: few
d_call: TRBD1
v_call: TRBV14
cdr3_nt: TGTGCCAGCAGTATTTACCGTCGGGACAGGGGGTTCAACACCATATATTTT
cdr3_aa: CASSIYRRDRGFNTIYF

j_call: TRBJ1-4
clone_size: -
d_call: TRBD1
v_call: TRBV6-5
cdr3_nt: TGTGCCAGCAGCTACGAGGGGACAGGGTACGAAAAACTGTTTTTT
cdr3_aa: CASSYEGTGYEKLFF

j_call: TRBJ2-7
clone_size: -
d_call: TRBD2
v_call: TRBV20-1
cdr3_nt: TGCAGTGCTAGGAGGACTAGCGGGGGGAACGAGCAGTACTTC
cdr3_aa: CSARRTSGGNEQYF

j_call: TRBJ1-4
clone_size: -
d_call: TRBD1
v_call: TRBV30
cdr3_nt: TGTGCCTGGGGGATCCCGGGACAGATTAATGAAAAACTGTTTTTT
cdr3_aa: CAWGIPGQINEKLFF

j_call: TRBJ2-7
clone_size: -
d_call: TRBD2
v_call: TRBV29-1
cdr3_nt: TGCAGCGTAATGGGACTAGCGGTCTACGAGCAGTACTTC
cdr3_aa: CSVMGLAVYEQYF

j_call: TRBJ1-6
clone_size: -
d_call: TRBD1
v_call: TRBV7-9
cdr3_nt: TGTGCCAGCAGCTCTCCCCAGGGGGCTGGATCACCCCTCCACTTT
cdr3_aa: CASSSPQGAGSPLHF

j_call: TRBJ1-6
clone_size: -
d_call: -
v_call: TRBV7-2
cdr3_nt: TGTGCCAGCAGCCGGCCCCATAATTCACCCCTCCACTTT
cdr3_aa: CASSRPHNSPLHF

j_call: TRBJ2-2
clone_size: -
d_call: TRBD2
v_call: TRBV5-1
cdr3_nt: TGCGCCAGCAGCCCGACTAGCCCCCCCGGGGAGCTGTTTTTT
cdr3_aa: CASSPTSPPGELFF

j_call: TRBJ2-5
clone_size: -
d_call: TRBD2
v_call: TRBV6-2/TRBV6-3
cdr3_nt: TGTGCCAGCAGTTGGCTAGCGGGGCGACAAGAGACCCAGTACTTC
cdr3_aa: CASSWLAGRQETQYF

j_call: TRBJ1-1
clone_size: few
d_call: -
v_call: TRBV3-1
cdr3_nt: TGTGCCAGCAGCCTCATCGGTTGGGGACAAGCTGAAGCTTTCTTT
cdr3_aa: CASSLIGWGQAEAFF

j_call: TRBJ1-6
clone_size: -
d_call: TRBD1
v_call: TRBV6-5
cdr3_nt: TGTGCCAGCGCGAGACAGGGGCGACGGGAACCCCTCCACTTT
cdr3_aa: CASARQGRREPLHF